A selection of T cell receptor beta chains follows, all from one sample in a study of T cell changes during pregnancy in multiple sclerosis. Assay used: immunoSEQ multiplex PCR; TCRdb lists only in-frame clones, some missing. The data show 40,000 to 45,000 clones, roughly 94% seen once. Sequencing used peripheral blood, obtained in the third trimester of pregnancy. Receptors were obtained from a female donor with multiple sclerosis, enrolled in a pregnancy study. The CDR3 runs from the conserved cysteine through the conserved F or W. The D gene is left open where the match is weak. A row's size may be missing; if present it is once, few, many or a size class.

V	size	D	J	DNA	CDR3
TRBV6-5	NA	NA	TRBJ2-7	TGTGCCAGCAGTTACTCGCAGGTTACCTACGAGCAGTACTTC	CASSYSQVTYEQYF
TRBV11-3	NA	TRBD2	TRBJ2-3	TGTGCCAGCAGACCGTTAGCGGGGAGGAGCACAGATACGCAGTATTTT	CASRPLAGRSTDTQYF
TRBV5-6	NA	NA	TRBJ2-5	TGTGCCAGCAGCTTTGACTGGAAAGAGACCCAGTACTTC	CASSFDWKETQYF
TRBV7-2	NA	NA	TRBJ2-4	TGTGCCAGCAGCTTAATCGTAGGACAGAAGATAGGAAACATTCAGTACTTC	CASSLIVGQKIGNIQYF
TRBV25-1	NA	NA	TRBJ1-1	TGTGCCAGCATCGGGGTGGGGAACACTGAAGCTTTCTTT	CASIGVGNTEAFF
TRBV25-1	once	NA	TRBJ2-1	TGTGCCAGCAGTGGGCTTAAGGGGAAAACGACCTACAATGAGCAGTTCTTC	CASSGLKGKTTYNEQFF
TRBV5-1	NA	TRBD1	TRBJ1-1	TGCGCCACCTACGACGGGACAGGGGGTGAAGCTTTCTTT	CATYDGTGGEAFF
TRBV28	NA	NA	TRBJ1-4	TGTGCCAGCGGTTGGGCAGGCCCTAATGAAAAACTGTTTTTT	CASGWAGPNEKLFF
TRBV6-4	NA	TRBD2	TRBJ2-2	TGTGCCAGGTCATCCGGGACTAGCGGGGGACACACCGGGGAGCTGTTTTTT	CARSSGTSGGHTGELFF
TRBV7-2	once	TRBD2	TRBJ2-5	TGTGCCAGCAGCTTAGCACTAGCGGGCTGGGAGACCCAGTACTTC	CASSLALAGWETQYF
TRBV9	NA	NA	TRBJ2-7	TGTGCCAGCAGCGTAGCCGGGGGAAGTAATAGGTACGAGCAGTACTTC	CASSVAGGSNRYEQYF
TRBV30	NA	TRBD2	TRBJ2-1	TGTGCCTGGAGTGTACCTAGCGGGAGGGAGCAGTTCTTC	CAWSVPSGREQFF
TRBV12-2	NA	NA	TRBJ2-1	TGTGCAAGTCGCCCCAAATCGGGGATGAGCTCCTACAATGAGCAGTTCTTC	CASRPKSGMSSYNEQFF
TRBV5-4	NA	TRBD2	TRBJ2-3	TGTGCCAGCAGGCCCGGAGGACTAGCGGGGGAATCAGATACGCAGTATTTT	CASRPGGLAGESDTQYF
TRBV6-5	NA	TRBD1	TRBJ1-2	TGTGCCAGCAGTTACGGGGACAGACATAATGGCTACACCTTC	CASSYGDRHNGYTF